Listed below are T cell receptor beta chains from one sample, sequenced in a study of T-cell reconstitution after alpha-beta-depleted transplantation in children. TCRdb reanalysed the PCR reads using MiXCR and keeps one entry per CDR3 protein. In the table there are about 160,000 distinct CDR3 sequences, 11% of which are singletons. The material was PBMCs, obtained before TCRalphabeta/CD19-depleted stem cell transplant. The origin of the receptors is a boy aged 2 to 10 with acute myeloid leukemia, due to receive a stem cell transplant. Both conserved end residues are part of each CDR3. A D gene is named only where the DNA matches it firmly. Only part of the rows carry a size: once, few, many, or a class if the clone is expanded.

v_gene: TRBV20-1
abundance: many
j_gene: TRBJ1-6
d_gene: NA
CDR3aa: CSPRGGDSPLHF
CDR3nt: TGCAGTCCCCGGGGGGGGGACTCACCCCTCCACTTT

v_gene: TRBV6-5
abundance: NA
j_gene: TRBJ2-3
d_gene: TRBD1
CDR3aa: CASSFFNRGGTDTQYF
CDR3nt: TGTGCCAGCAGTTTTTTTAACAGGGGAGGCACAGATACGCAGTATTTT

v_gene: TRBV7-9
abundance: few
j_gene: TRBJ2-4
d_gene: TRBD1
CDR3aa: CASSPWTGGEAKNIQYF
CDR3nt: TGTGCCAGCAGCCCCTGGACAGGGGGCGAGGCCAAAAACATTCAGTACTTC

v_gene: TRBV5-1
abundance: many
j_gene: TRBJ1-1
d_gene: NA
CDR3aa: CASSFWGANTEAFF
CDR3nt: TGCGCCAGCAGCTTTTGGGGGGCGAACACTGAAGCTTTCTTT

v_gene: TRBV10-3
abundance: many
j_gene: TRBJ2-3
d_gene: TRBD2
CDR3aa: CAIRTQGAGGGDTQYF
CDR3nt: TGTGCCATCAGGACCCAAGGAGCGGGAGGCGGGGATACGCAGTATTTT

v_gene: TRBV3-1
abundance: many
j_gene: TRBJ1-2
d_gene: NA
CDR3aa: CASSQTDPLYGYTF
CDR3nt: TGTGCCAGCAGCCAGACAGATCCTCTCTATGGCTACACCTTC

v_gene: TRBV27
abundance: many
j_gene: TRBJ2-1
d_gene: NA
CDR3aa: CASSSHGGGQYNEQFF
CDR3nt: TGTGCCAGCAGTTCCCACGGCGGGGGCCAATACAATGAGCAGTTCTTC

v_gene: TRBV10-2
abundance: NA
j_gene: TRBJ1-6
d_gene: TRBD1
CDR3aa: CASSEGQANSPLHF
CDR3nt: TGCGCCAGCAGTGAAGGACAGGCGAATTCACCCCTCCACTTT

v_gene: TRBV3-1
abundance: many
j_gene: TRBJ2-5
d_gene: NA
CDR3aa: CASSLGQIQETQYF
CDR3nt: TGTGCCAGCAGCCTTGGACAGATACAAGAGACCCAGTACTTC

v_gene: TRBV6-1
abundance: few
j_gene: TRBJ1-4
d_gene: NA
CDR3aa: CAEVAPGLNEKLFF
CDR3nt: TGTGCAGAGGTTGCCCCAGGGCTTAACGAAAAACTGTTTTTT

v_gene: TRBV29-1
abundance: many
j_gene: TRBJ2-3
d_gene: TRBD2
CDR3aa: CSVSAGGKTDTQYF
CDR3nt: TGCAGCGTCTCCGCCGGGGGGAAGACAGATACGCAGTATTTT

v_gene: TRBV7-8
abundance: many
j_gene: TRBJ2-5
d_gene: NA
CDR3aa: CASSSQDSQETQYF
CDR3nt: TGTGCCAGCAGCTCCCAGGACTCGCAAGAGACCCAGTACTTC

v_gene: TRBV10-3
abundance: many
j_gene: TRBJ2-1
d_gene: NA
CDR3aa: CAISLTGLEHNEQFF
CDR3nt: TGTGCCATCAGCCTCACCGGGCTAGAGCACAATGAGCAGTTCTTC

v_gene: TRBV11-2
abundance: many
j_gene: TRBJ2-5
d_gene: TRBD2
CDR3aa: CASARGGSQETQYF
CDR3nt: TGTGCCAGCGCCCGGGGGGGGAGCCAAGAGACCCAGTACTTC

v_gene: TRBV27
abundance: many
j_gene: TRBJ2-3
d_gene: NA
CDR3aa: CASSRSASTDTQYF
CDR3nt: TGTGCCAGCAGTCGATCCGCTAGCACAGATACGCAGTATTTT

v_gene: TRBV4-1
abundance: many
j_gene: TRBJ2-7
d_gene: TRBD1
CDR3aa: CASSQPNRGVNEQYF
CDR3nt: TGCGCCAGCAGCCAGCCCAACAGGGGGGTTAACGAGCAGTACTTC

v_gene: TRBV7-9
abundance: many
j_gene: TRBJ2-2
d_gene: NA
CDR3aa: CASSLPRHTGELFF
CDR3nt: TGTGCCAGCAGCCTCCCGCGTCACACCGGGGAGCTGTTTTTT

v_gene: TRBV19
abundance: NA
j_gene: TRBJ1-5
d_gene: NA
CDR3aa: CASSTLRSNQPQHF
CDR3nt: TGTGCCAGTAGTACCCTCAGGAGTAATCAGCCCCAGCATTTT

v_gene: TRBV12-3/TRBV12-4
abundance: many
j_gene: TRBJ2-5
d_gene: TRBD2
CDR3aa: CASTPRGDGETQYF
CDR3nt: TGTGCCAGCACCCCCCGGGGGGACGGGGAGACCCAGTACTTC

v_gene: TRBV14
abundance: many
j_gene: TRBJ2-1
d_gene: NA
CDR3aa: CASSLGPQQFF
CDR3nt: TGTGCCAGCAGCCTCGGGCCTCAGCAGTTCTTC

v_gene: TRBV20-1
abundance: many
j_gene: TRBJ1-1
d_gene: NA
CDR3aa: CSAKEDSRNTEAFF
CDR3nt: TGCAGTGCTAAGGAGGACAGCAGGAACACTGAAGCTTTCTTT

v_gene: TRBV24-1
abundance: many
j_gene: TRBJ2-1
d_gene: TRBD1
CDR3aa: CATSDSDYTATGVNEQFF
CDR3nt: TGTGCCACCAGTGATTCTGACTATACGGCGACAGGGGTGAATGAGCAGTTCTTC

v_gene: TRBV10-1
abundance: many
j_gene: TRBJ2-5
d_gene: TRBD1
CDR3aa: CASNGTVETQYF
CDR3nt: TGCGCCAGCAACGGGACAGTTGAGACCCAGTACTTC

v_gene: TRBV28
abundance: many
j_gene: TRBJ1-2
d_gene: NA
CDR3aa: CASSLAQPGGYTF
CDR3nt: TGTGCCAGCAGTTTGGCCCAACCAGGTGGCTACACCTTC

v_gene: TRBV15
abundance: NA
j_gene: TRBJ1-5
d_gene: TRBD1
CDR3aa: CATSREGQVGNQPQHF
CDR3nt: TGTGCCACCAGCAGAGAAGGACAGGTGGGCAATCAGCCCCAGCATTTT

v_gene: TRBV7-9
abundance: few
j_gene: TRBJ1-2
d_gene: TRBD1
CDR3aa: CASSFPGQGHLRDGYTF
CDR3nt: TGTGCCAGCAGCTTTCCGGGACAGGGACACCTACGAGATGGCTACACCTTC

v_gene: TRBV20-1
abundance: many
j_gene: TRBJ2-1
d_gene: NA
CDR3aa: CSANGLPQKYNEQFF
CDR3nt: TGCAGTGCTAACGGACTGCCCCAGAAATACAATGAGCAGTTCTTC

v_gene: TRBV10-1
abundance: many
j_gene: TRBJ2-7
d_gene: TRBD2
CDR3aa: CASSPGLAGGPFEQYF
CDR3nt: TGCGCCAGCAGCCCGGGACTAGCGGGAGGGCCGTTCGAGCAGTACTTC

v_gene: TRBV3-1
abundance: many
j_gene: TRBJ2-7
d_gene: TRBD2
CDR3aa: CASSQSGRVFYEQYF
CDR3nt: TGTGCCAGCAGCCAGAGCGGGAGGGTCTTCTACGAGCAGTACTTC

v_gene: TRBV5-5
abundance: once
j_gene: TRBJ1-5
d_gene: NA
CDR3aa: CASSMGFGGAGQPQHF
CDR3nt: TGTGCCAGCAGCATGGGATTTGGGGGGGCGGGTCAGCCCCAGCATTTT

v_gene: TRBV6-5
abundance: many
j_gene: TRBJ1-1
d_gene: NA
CDR3aa: CASSYGGLNTEAFF
CDR3nt: TGTGCCAGCAGTTACGGGGGGTTGAACACTGAAGCTTTCTTT

v_gene: TRBV5-6
abundance: many
j_gene: TRBJ2-3
d_gene: NA
CDR3aa: CASSLGTRVADTQYF
CDR3nt: TGTGCCAGCAGCTTGGGCACTAGAGTAGCAGATACGCAGTATTTT

v_gene: TRBV27
abundance: many
j_gene: TRBJ2-3
d_gene: TRBD2
CDR3aa: CASSSKNREGPDTQYF
CDR3nt: TGTGCCAGCAGTTCGAAGAATCGGGAGGGGCCAGATACGCAGTATTTT

v_gene: TRBV20-1
abundance: many
j_gene: TRBJ2-2
d_gene: TRBD1
CDR3aa: CSARGDRANTGELFF
CDR3nt: TGCAGTGCTAGAGGGGACAGGGCGAACACCGGGGAGCTGTTTTTT

v_gene: TRBV5-1
abundance: many
j_gene: TRBJ1-6
d_gene: NA
CDR3aa: CASSPGRQANYNSPLHF
CDR3nt: TGCGCCAGCAGCCCGGGCCGACAGGCGAACTATAATTCACCCCTCCACTTT

v_gene: TRBV4-1
abundance: many
j_gene: TRBJ2-1
d_gene: TRBD2
CDR3aa: CASSQESGPGATSGGKEFF
CDR3nt: TGCGCCAGCAGCCAAGAATCTGGGCCCGGGGCCACTAGCGGGGGGAAGGAGTTCTTC

v_gene: TRBV29-1
abundance: many
j_gene: TRBJ1-2
d_gene: NA
CDR3aa: CSVRVGAEPGYTF
CDR3nt: TGCAGCGTAAGGGTGGGGGCAGAACCTGGCTACACCTTC

v_gene: TRBV20-1
abundance: few
j_gene: TRBJ2-1
d_gene: TRBD1
CDR3aa: CSAYPTGALSNEQFF
CDR3nt: TGCAGTGCCTATCCGACAGGGGCCCTCTCCAATGAGCAGTTCTTC

v_gene: TRBV18
abundance: many
j_gene: TRBJ1-6
d_gene: TRBD1
CDR3aa: CASSQRQGENSPLHF
CDR3nt: TGTGCCAGCTCACAACGACAGGGGGAGAATTCACCCCTCCACTTT

v_gene: TRBV25-1
abundance: many
j_gene: TRBJ2-3
d_gene: NA
CDR3aa: CASSPQGRVSRDTQYF
CDR3nt: TGTGCCAGCAGTCCTCAGGGGAGGGTCAGTAGGGATACGCAGTATTTT

v_gene: TRBV10-3
abundance: NA
j_gene: TRBJ1-2
d_gene: TRBD1
CDR3aa: CAISQRPAGTDDGYTF
CDR3nt: TGTGCCATCAGCCAGCGTCCAGCCGGGACAGACGATGGCTACACCTTC

v_gene: TRBV7-2
abundance: many
j_gene: TRBJ2-5
d_gene: TRBD2
CDR3aa: CASSLEVGTSLAQYF
CDR3nt: TGTGCCAGCAGCTTAGAGGTTGGGACTAGCTTGGCCCAGTACTTC

v_gene: TRBV15
abundance: many
j_gene: TRBJ2-3
d_gene: NA
CDR3aa: CATSRDWQSSTDTQYF
CDR3nt: TGTGCCACCAGCAGAGATTGGCAGTCTAGCACAGATACGCAGTATTTT

v_gene: TRBV4-2
abundance: many
j_gene: TRBJ2-3
d_gene: TRBD2
CDR3aa: CASSQAASGGAKDTQYF
CDR3nt: TGTGCCAGCAGCCAAGCGGCCAGCGGGGGGGCAAAAGATACGCAGTATTTT

v_gene: TRBV29-1
abundance: many
j_gene: TRBJ1-2
d_gene: TRBD1
CDR3aa: CSVVPTGFGDGYTF
CDR3nt: TGCAGCGTTGTACCGACAGGGTTTGGGGATGGCTACACCTTC

v_gene: TRBV5-1
abundance: many
j_gene: TRBJ2-3
d_gene: TRBD2
CDR3aa: CASNAGGTSTDTQYF
CDR3nt: TGCGCCAGCAACGCGGGGGGGACTAGCACAGATACGCAGTATTTT

v_gene: TRBV9
abundance: many
j_gene: TRBJ2-6
d_gene: TRBD1
CDR3aa: CASSIYTGGVSGANVLTF
CDR3nt: TGTGCCAGCAGCATTTACACAGGGGGCGTATCTGGGGCCAACGTCCTGACTTTC

v_gene: TRBV4-2
abundance: many
j_gene: TRBJ1-5
d_gene: TRBD1
CDR3aa: CASSQDGDRVQPQHF
CDR3nt: TGTGCCAGCAGCCAAGATGGGGACAGGGTACAGCCCCAGCATTTT

v_gene: TRBV19
abundance: many
j_gene: TRBJ2-1
d_gene: TRBD2
CDR3aa: CASSILAGARVQFF
CDR3nt: TGTGCCAGTAGTATCCTAGCGGGGGCTAGGGTGCAGTTCTTC

v_gene: TRBV19
abundance: many
j_gene: TRBJ1-1
d_gene: NA
CDR3aa: CASSMGFTEAFF
CDR3nt: TGTGCCAGTAGTATGGGATTCACTGAAGCTTTCTTT

v_gene: TRBV12-3/TRBV12-4
abundance: many
j_gene: TRBJ2-5
d_gene: NA
CDR3aa: CASNRDGGQETQYF
CDR3nt: TGTGCCAGCAATAGGGACGGTGGTCAAGAGACCCAGTACTTC